These T cell receptor beta chains were read from a single sample in a study of blood T cells in healthy people across ages. TCRdb independently ran MiXCR on the 5' RACE reads; one entry per CDR3 protein. The sample lists hundreds of thousands of distinct CDR3 sequences, less than 25% occurring once. The same data also went into a second study, on T cells of mothers and their children.

Sequencing used blood. The source is a boy under 18 in good health. CDR3s leave out the opening cysteine and the closing phenylalanine or tryptophan. D genes are given only for firm matches.

j_gene: TRBJ2-6
len: 17
v_gene: TRBV25-1
d_gene: TRBD1
CDR3aa: ASSGPGQEARRVDNVLT

j_gene: TRBJ2-3
len: 12
v_gene: TRBV12-3/TRBV12-4
d_gene: TRBD2
CDR3aa: ASTSSGRTDTQY

j_gene: TRBJ2-7
len: 14
v_gene: TRBV13
d_gene: NA
CDR3aa: ASSLNGGALHYEQY

j_gene: TRBJ2-1
len: 15
v_gene: TRBV6-2/TRBV6-3
d_gene: NA
CDR3aa: ASSANLVQSSYNEQF

j_gene: TRBJ2-5
len: 12
v_gene: TRBV20-1
d_gene: TRBD2
CDR3aa: SARTSGMGETQY

j_gene: TRBJ1-1
len: 15
v_gene: TRBV7-2
d_gene: NA
CDR3aa: ASSLVRFSAGNTEAF

j_gene: TRBJ2-5
len: 14
v_gene: TRBV20-1
d_gene: NA
CDR3aa: SASGGRDQPRETQY

j_gene: TRBJ2-5
len: 14
v_gene: TRBV9
d_gene: NA
CDR3aa: ASSVVDGGMGETQY

j_gene: TRBJ2-3
len: 13
v_gene: TRBV28
d_gene: NA
CDR3aa: ASSLFGSEKNTQY

j_gene: TRBJ1-5
len: 13
v_gene: TRBV7-2
d_gene: NA
CDR3aa: ASSLGGASNQPQH

j_gene: TRBJ2-5
len: 10
v_gene: TRBV6-2/TRBV6-3
d_gene: NA
CDR3aa: ASSDVYQAQY

j_gene: TRBJ1-3
len: 13
v_gene: TRBV19
d_gene: NA
CDR3aa: ASSNPPGTGNTIY

j_gene: TRBJ2-2
len: 13
v_gene: TRBV6-6
d_gene: TRBD1
CDR3aa: ASSSGQGAAGELF

j_gene: TRBJ2-5
len: 12
v_gene: TRBV20-1
d_gene: TRBD2
CDR3aa: SARTGGPQETQY

j_gene: TRBJ2-7
len: 13
v_gene: TRBV5-1
d_gene: TRBD1
CDR3aa: ASSPWTGDAYEQY

j_gene: TRBJ1-1
len: 15
v_gene: TRBV6-5
d_gene: NA
CDR3aa: ASSYSKVSGRDTEAF

j_gene: TRBJ2-2
len: 12
v_gene: TRBV24-1
d_gene: NA
CDR3aa: ATSDPRNTGELF

j_gene: TRBJ2-3
len: 12
v_gene: TRBV7-1
d_gene: NA
CDR3aa: ASGSAASLNTQY

j_gene: TRBJ2-5
len: 13
v_gene: TRBV28
d_gene: TRBD2
CDR3aa: AGRGSGDEWETQY

j_gene: TRBJ1-1
len: 14
v_gene: TRBV4-1
d_gene: NA
CDR3aa: ASSQDRGSMNTEAF

j_gene: TRBJ1-3
len: 13
v_gene: TRBV27
d_gene: NA
CDR3aa: ASSSQGLRGNTIY

j_gene: TRBJ2-7
len: 17
v_gene: TRBV12-3/TRBV12-4
d_gene: TRBD1
CDR3aa: ASSLRYSPTGGAGYEQY

j_gene: TRBJ2-3
len: 13
v_gene: TRBV7-3
d_gene: NA
CDR3aa: ASSLTGEGVDTQY

j_gene: TRBJ2-3
len: 16
v_gene: TRBV7-8
d_gene: NA
CDR3aa: ASSLGRDWTTSTDTQY

j_gene: TRBJ2-5
len: 13
v_gene: TRBV2
d_gene: NA
CDR3aa: ASKGGSGAQETQH

j_gene: TRBJ2-7
len: 10
v_gene: TRBV29-1
d_gene: NA
CDR3aa: SAQRDPYEQY

j_gene: TRBJ2-2
len: 11
v_gene: TRBV7-9
d_gene: NA
CDR3aa: ATRAVEPGSCF

j_gene: TRBJ1-6
len: 13
v_gene: TRBV12-3/TRBV12-4
d_gene: NA
CDR3aa: ASSQTGSYNSPLH

j_gene: TRBJ2-5
len: 13
v_gene: TRBV27
d_gene: NA
CDR3aa: ASSSERRGRETQY

j_gene: TRBJ2-2
len: 12
v_gene: TRBV24-1
d_gene: NA
CDR3aa: ATSDPDSTGELF

j_gene: TRBJ2-7
len: 13
v_gene: TRBV27
d_gene: NA
CDR3aa: ASSLKEWGSTEQY

j_gene: TRBJ1-2
len: 11
v_gene: TRBV6-5
d_gene: TRBD1
CDR3aa: ASRGTGGDGYT

j_gene: TRBJ2-5
len: 10
v_gene: TRBV6-1
d_gene: NA
CDR3aa: ASSEIGAEQY

j_gene: TRBJ2-5
len: 14
v_gene: TRBV7-2
d_gene: NA
CDR3aa: ASSPGLGGAMETQY

j_gene: TRBJ1-1
len: 12
v_gene: TRBV12-3/TRBV12-4
d_gene: NA
CDR3aa: ASSLERVFTEAF

j_gene: TRBJ2-3
len: 12
v_gene: TRBV24-1
d_gene: NA
CDR3aa: ATSDLQGTDTQY

j_gene: TRBJ2-4
len: 13
v_gene: TRBV6-2/TRBV6-3
d_gene: NA
CDR3aa: ASSPPGEAKNIQY

j_gene: NA
len: 15
v_gene: TRBV4-3
d_gene: TRBD2
CDR3aa: ASSQDLGVAGLYEQY

j_gene: TRBJ2-3
len: 15
v_gene: TRBV3-1
d_gene: TRBD2
CDR3aa: ASSQGDSGGPTDTQY

j_gene: TRBJ1-1
len: 13
v_gene: TRBV2
d_gene: NA
CDR3aa: ASSEVRNMNTEAF

j_gene: NA
len: 17
v_gene: TRBV5-1
d_gene: NA
CDR3aa: ASSLAALWRGLPYNEQF

j_gene: TRBJ2-5
len: 14
v_gene: TRBV11-2
d_gene: TRBD1
CDR3aa: ASSLKGRDRQETQY

j_gene: TRBJ2-5
len: 18
v_gene: TRBV2
d_gene: TRBD2
CDR3aa: ASEDLGTSSGEAVQETQY

j_gene: TRBJ2-4
len: 18
v_gene: TRBV7-9
d_gene: NA
CDR3aa: ASSLRTQVWRQIAKNIQY

j_gene: TRBJ2-5
len: 13
v_gene: TRBV5-4
d_gene: NA
CDR3aa: ASSESGWSQETQY

j_gene: TRBJ1-6
len: 13
v_gene: TRBV10-3
d_gene: NA
CDR3aa: AISESGEGNSPLH

j_gene: TRBJ2-5
len: 12
v_gene: TRBV29-1
d_gene: TRBD2
CDR3aa: SVRTSGRKETQY

j_gene: TRBJ2-1
len: 11
v_gene: TRBV20-1
d_gene: NA
CDR3aa: SASKTVQDEQF

j_gene: TRBJ2-5
len: 11
v_gene: TRBV6-6
d_gene: NA
CDR3aa: ASSPDYQETQY

j_gene: TRBJ2-3
len: 14
v_gene: TRBV4-2
d_gene: TRBD2
CDR3aa: ASSLKREDFTDTQY

j_gene: TRBJ1-3
len: 13
v_gene: TRBV3-1
d_gene: NA
CDR3aa: ASSQAWGPGNTIY

j_gene: NA
len: 16
v_gene: TRBV29-1
d_gene: NA
CDR3aa: SVEGRIRDGLGSYEQY

j_gene: NA
len: 12
v_gene: TRBV5-6
d_gene: TRBD2
CDR3aa: ASRGAGGSYEQY